This is a list of T cell receptor beta chains from one sample in a study of blood T cells in healthy people across ages. TCRdb re-called the 5' RACE reads through MiXCR, storing one row per CDR3 protein. The sample lists around 990,000 distinct CDR3 sequences; under 30% were seen once. Separately, the same data were catalogued under a study of T cells of mothers and their children.

The sample consisted of blood. These receptors originate from a girl aged 2-15 years in good health. Each CDR3 is given without its conserved first and last residue. The D gene is left open where the match is weak.

>TRBD2|TRBV14
ASSPALAGGNEQF
>TRBD2|TRBV11-1
ASSDTGSSGFNEQF
>-|TRBV2
ASFRDGEETQY
>-|TRBV6-6
ASSYSGLFYEQY
>-|TRBV5-1
ASSLAQPPYNEQF
>-|TRBV6-1
ASTPVGGDSNQPQH
>-|TRBV2
ASTKMGAGSANEKLF
>TRBD1|TRBV19
AIFGTAPYGYT
>-|TRBV28
ASSSTPGRGQETQY
>-|TRBV28
ASSFDSPEQPQH
>TRBD1|TRBV20-1
SADIGTVYNEQF
>TRBD1|TRBV4-1
ASSQPGQGSYEQY
>-|TRBV2
ASWGRTKSGELF
>-|TRBV20-1
SAPMRQAYNEQF
>-|TRBV20-1
SVRAGETQY
>TRBD1|TRBV11-1
ASSNPRQGRTEAF
>-|TRBV11-3
ASSLGGRGMAF